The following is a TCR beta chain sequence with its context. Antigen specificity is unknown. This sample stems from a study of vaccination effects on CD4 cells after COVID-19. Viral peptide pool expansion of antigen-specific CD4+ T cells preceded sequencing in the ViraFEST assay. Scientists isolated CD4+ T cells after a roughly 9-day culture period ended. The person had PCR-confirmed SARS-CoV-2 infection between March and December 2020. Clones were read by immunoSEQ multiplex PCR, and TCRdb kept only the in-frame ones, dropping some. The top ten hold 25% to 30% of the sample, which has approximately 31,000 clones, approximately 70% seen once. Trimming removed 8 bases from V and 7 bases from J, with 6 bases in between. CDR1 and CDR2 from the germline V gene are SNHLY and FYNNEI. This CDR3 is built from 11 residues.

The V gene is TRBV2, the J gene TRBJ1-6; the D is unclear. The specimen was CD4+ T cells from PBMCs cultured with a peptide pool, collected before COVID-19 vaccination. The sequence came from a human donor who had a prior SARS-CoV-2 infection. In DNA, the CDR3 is TGTGCCAGCTTTGGGAATTCACCCCTCCACTTT. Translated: CASFGNSPLHF.